This note documents a single T cell receptor beta chain sequence. The antigen is undetermined. This sample stems from a study of PD-L1 blockade in urothelial cancer. Clones were sequenced by immunoSEQ multiplex PCR, and TCRdb holds only the in-frame ones, with some missing. The sample has roughly 50,000 clones, roughly 87% seen once. Trimming took 4 bases from V and 3 from J; bases not matched to a gene: 1. The CDR3 consists of 12 residues. Germline V gene data show CDR1 as SQVTM and CDR2 as ANQGSEA. Overall study findings and caveats: Below-median TCR clonality that was measured in pretreatment blood predicted better survival.

This material consisted of PBMCs, taken around atezolizumab (anti-PD-L1) treatment. This clonotype originated in a man in his fifties or sixties with urothelial cancer. The gene calls are TRBV29-1 and TRBJ2-5; 8 bases align to TRBD1. The CDR3 nucleotides read TGCAGCGTTGGACAGGGGAAAGAGACCCAGTACTTC. Encoded protein: CSVGQGKETQYF.